Presented here are 21 T cell receptor beta chains from one specimen sequenced in a study of glioma-infiltrating T cells. TCR alpha and beta CDR3 regions were amplified from RNA using iRepertoire nested multiplex PCR. TCRdb processed the multiplex PCR reads anew with MiXCR; each CDR3 protein has one entry. The sample records 170,000 or so distinct CDR3 sequences, approximately 40% being singletons. The sequenced sample consisted of glioma tissue, nonneoplastic brain tissue, or PBMCs (not recorded which). The receptors come from a human donor with low-grade glioma or glioblastoma, undergoing nonglioma brain surgery, or in good health (not recorded which).

This clonotype was seen many times. The chain employs TRBV27 and TRBJ1-4, with 8 nucleotides matching TRBD1. The V gene's germline CDR1 is MNHEY and CDR2 SMNVEV (reference sequence). Trimming took 7 bases from V and 5 from J; bases not matched to a gene: 6. This CDR3 has 14 residues. The DNA of the CDR3 is TGTGCCAGCACCCCGACAGGGGAAAATGAAAAACTGTTTTTT. As protein: CASTPTGENEKLFF.

With regard to this clonotype: A read error may be the cause here, since a much bigger clone is one base away. V is TRBV20-1 and J is TRBJ1-5, with D tentatively TRBD1 (5 bases). Trimming removed 0 bases at V and 0 bases at J, with 15 bases between. Germline loops: CDR1 DFQATT, CDR2 SNEGSKA (reference sequence). This CDR3 spans 17 amino acids. The CDR3 bases are TGCAGTGCTAGAGATACCGGGGCACCTTATAGCAATCAGCCCCAGCATTTT. Translated, it gives CSARDTGAPYSNQPQHF.

The genes are TRBV20-1 and TRBJ1-3; D unclear. The V end was cut by 7 bases, the J end by 0 bases, with 16 bases between. This CDR3 has 15 amino acids. The germline CDR1 and CDR2 sequences are DFQATT and SNEGSKA (reference sequence). The CDR3 loop is CSERGSRHSGNTIYF. CDR3 sequence (DNA): TGCAGTGAAAGAGGTAGCCGACACTCTGGAAACACCATATATTTT.

The table lists this clonotype with a few counts. The J gene is TRBJ1-6, the V gene TRBV2; 9 bases are shared with TRBD1. The CDR3 runs 15 residues. After removal of 2 bases from V and 9 bases from J, the junction contained 5 bases not matched to a gene. The V gene's germline CDR1 is SNHLY and CDR2 FYNNEI. DNA for the CDR3: TGTGCCAGCAGTGAACTGGGACAGGGCGCTTCACCCCTCCACTTT. Amino acids: CASSELGQGASPLHF.

About this clonotype itself: This clone may be a read error of a much larger clone one base away. The rearrangement uses TRBV20-1 and TRBJ2-7, with D perhaps matching TRBD2 (5 bases). Trimming cost V 2 bases and J 5 bases, with 16 bases left between them. The CDR3 is 14 amino acids. Germline V CDR1 and CDR2: DFQATT, SNEGSKA (reference sequence). CDR3 sequence: CSARKAIGIHEQYF. The CDR3 region has the DNA TGCAGTGCTAGAAAAGCTATCGGGATTCACGAGCAGTACTTC.

There are many counts of this clonotype. This chain joins TRBV2 and TRBJ2-1, with TRBD1 identical over 7 bases. CDR1 and CDR2 (germline): SNHLY, FYNNEI. Germline trimming cut 6 bases from V and 6 bases from J; bases unmatched to any gene: 8. The CDR3 has 14 residues. The CDR3 here is CASRAGTVINEQFF. CDR3 nucleotides: TGTGCCAGCAGAGCCGGGACAGTCATCAATGAGCAGTTCTTC. The full variable domain, its missing parts supplied by reference TRBV2 and TRBJ2-1, is EPEVTQTPSHQVTQMGQEVILRCVPISNHLYFYWYRQILGQKVEFLVSFYNNEISEKSEIFDDQFSVERPDGSNFTLKIRSTKLEDSAMYFCASRAGTVINEQFFGPGTRLTVL.

In regard to this clonotype: This could be a read error, since a much larger clone is one nucleotide away. The CDR3 sequence: CSASPTGNLYLAGELFF. The CDR3 DNA is TGCAGTGCCAGTCCGACCGGGAATCTCTATTTAGCGGGGGAGCTGTTTTTT. This chain joins TRBV20-1 and TRBJ2-2; D may be TRBD2 (5 bases). The CDR3 has 17 amino acids. Trimming left V 6 bases short and J 8 bases short, with 28 bases between. The germline V gene has CDR1 DFQATT and CDR2 SNEGSKA (reference sequence).

This clonotype was seen only once. One end of the junction fails to match germline, which may point to a read error. The rearrangement links TRBV7-2 to TRBJ2-1, with 9 bases lining up with TRBD2. Germline V CDR1 and CDR2: SGHTA, FQGNSA. The CDR3 is 16 residues long. The CDR3 DNA follows: TGTGCCGGCAGCTCCCGTAGACTAGCGGACTACAATGAGCAGTTCTTC. Its translation: CAGSSRRLADYNEQFF. The full variable domain, its missing parts supplied by reference TRBV7-2 and TRBJ2-1, is GAGVSQSPSNKVTEKGKDVELRCDPISGHTALYWYRQSLGQGLEFLIYFQGNSAPDKSGLPSDRFSAERTGGSVSTLTIQRTQQEDSAVYLCAGSSRRLADYNEQFFGPGTRLTVL.

The CDR3 is CASSLDDKGAFNEQFF. The CDR3 DNA sequence: TGTGCCAGCAGTTTAGACGACAAGGGGGCTTTCAATGAGCAGTTCTTC. The gene calls are TRBV12-3 or TRBV12-4 and TRBJ2-1, with 7 bases fitting TRBD1. The J segment lost 6 bases and the V segment lost 1 base, leaving 9 bases of the junction unmatched. The CDR3 runs to 16 residues.

Worth noting for this clonotype: A read error may explain this, as a much larger clone is one base away. This chain links TRBV28 with TRBJ1-5; perhaps TRBD1 as D (5 bases). The germline gives CDR1 MDHEN, CDR2 SYDVKM. This CDR3 spans 16 amino acids. CDR3 bases: TGTGCCAGCAGCTCGGGACTTTTCGGACTAGGTCAGCCCGAGCATTTT. Protein product: CASSSGLFGLGQPEHF.

The chain recombines TRBV6-1 with TRBJ2-6, with 8 bases matching TRBD1. Germline V lookup: CDR1 MNHNS, CDR2 SASEGT. The junction had 9 bases not matched to a gene; V was cut back by 8 bases and J by 0 bases. The CDR3 runs to 17 residues. CDR3 sequence (DNA): TGTGCCAGCCGCACCGGGACAGGTGACTCTGGGGCCAACGTCCTGACTTTC. This sequence encodes CASRTGTGDSGANVLTF.

As concerns this clonotype: The CDR3 end shows no conserved phenylalanine or tryptophan, and so a read error is likely. The V call is TRBV18, the J call TRBJ1-2; possible D gene TRBD1, 5 bases. Germline assignment: CDR1 KGHSH and CDR2 LQKENI. This CDR3 region has 13 residues. The V gene lost 2 bases and the J gene lost 8 bases, with 12 bases spanning the gap. The CDR3 DNA reads TGTGCCAGCTCACCATCGGGACCAGAAGGCTACACCTTA. Translating it yields CASSPSGPEGYTL.

As to this clonotype: One junction end disagrees with the germline gene, perhaps due to a read error. The chain links TRBV2 to TRBJ2-1; D might be TRBD1 (5 bases). CDR1 is SNHLY, CDR2 FYNNEI, per germline. This CDR3 has 13 residues. CDR3 region: CASRARQGNEQIF. CDR3 coding DNA: TGTGCCAGCAGAGCCCGCCAGGGCAATGAGCAGATCTTC.

This clonotype showed up just once. This may come from a read error, since a much larger clone is one base off. The chain joins TRBV11-2 to TRBJ1-2, with 7 bases matching TRBD1. Germline-derived CDR1 and CDR2 are SGHAT and FQNNGV. This CDR3 region has 12 residues. In DNA form, the CDR3 reads TGTGCCAGTAGTATGGGACAGTATGGCTACAACTTC. Amino acid sequence: CASSMGQYGYNF.

In this sample, this clonotype turned up many times. The genes are TRBV20-1 and TRBJ1-5, with D hard to call. Germline V gives CDR1 DFQATT, CDR2 SNEGSKA (reference sequence). The CDR3 totals 15 residues. V was shortened by 0 bases and J by 0 bases, with 9 bases between the two germline ends. CDR3 loop: CSARDRRYSNQPQHF. DNA for the CDR3: TGCAGTGCTAGAGATCGTCGATATAGCAATCAGCCCCAGCATTTT.

This clonotype has a handful of counts. V and J are TRBV30 and TRBJ1-1, with D maybe TRBD1 (5 bases). The CDR3 is 14 amino acids. V was trimmed by 1 base and J by 4 bases, leaving 13 bases between them. Per germline, CDR1 GTSNPN and CDR2 SVGIG (reference sequence). The CDR3 DNA is TGTGCCTGGAGTGGGCTAGGGGCGAGCACTGAAGCTTTCTTT. This sequence encodes CAWSGLGASTEAFF.

This clonotype was observed many times. The chain uses TRBV20-1 and TRBJ1-3; D is unresolved. The CDR3 is 15 residues long. Germline V lookup: CDR1 DFQATT, CDR2 SNEGSKA (reference sequence). Trimming stripped 2 bases from V and 3 bases from J, with 14 bases between. This CDR3 reads CSARIGRERGNTIYF. CDR3 nucleotide sequence: TGCAGTGCTAGAATAGGACGGGAACGTGGAAACACCATATATTTT.

This clonotype was counted a few times. V usage is TRBV4-2 and J usage is TRBJ2-5; TRBD1 aligns across 7 bases. With 4 bases clipped from V and 3 bases from J, the junction kept 11 bases outside the gene matches. The germline gives CDR1 LGHNA, CDR2 YNFKEQ. The CDR3 is 16 amino acids. As DNA, the CDR3 is TGTGCCAGCAGCCCATACGCCGGACAGGTCAAAGAGACCCAGTACTTC. Its translation: CASSPYAGQVKETQYF.

With respect to this clonotype: Being one base from a much bigger clone, this may be a read error. V gene TRBV24-1 combines with J gene TRBJ2-6; D is tentatively TRBD1 or TRBD2 (5 bases each). Germline V gene data show CDR1 as KGHDR and CDR2 as SFDVKD. The CDR3 has 14 residues. The CDR3 DNA follows: TGTGCCAGCAGTTTCATCTCCGGGGCCAAAGTCCTGACTTTC. This gives the protein CASSFISGAKVLTF.

This chain uses TRBV2 with TRBJ2-1; 7 bases align to TRBD1. The CDR3 has 15 amino acids. V shed 4 bases and J 1 base; nucleotides not matched to a gene: 4. Germline V gene lookup returns CDR1 SNHLY and CDR2 FYNNEI. The chain's CDR3 is CASSVGRGSYNEQFF. In DNA form, the CDR3 reads TGTGCCAGCAGTGTCGGCAGGGGGTCCTACAATGAGCAGTTCTTC.

The chain links TRBV20-1 to TRBJ1-1; D not resolved. Trimming left V 1 base short and J 2 bases short, with 8 bases between. The CDR3 covers 13 residues. Germline CDR1 reads DFQATT; CDR2 reads SNEGSKA (reference sequence). CDR3 in DNA: TGCAGTGCTAGAGGTGAAGTTAACACTGAAGCTTTCTTT. Translating it yields CSARGEVNTEAFF.